This entry lists 23 T cell receptor beta chains sequenced from one sample in a study of CD8 T cells in Susac syndrome. Reverse transcription used roughly 0.5 to 1 ug RNA and random hexamers. TCRdb passed the immunoSEQ multiplex PCR reads through MiXCR, listing each CDR3 protein once. The sample includes some 170,000 distinct CDR3 sequences, just under 95% of them seen just once. Material: CD4+ T cells from PBMCs. These receptors originate from a human donor in good health.

This rearrangement joins TRBV9 to TRBJ1-4, with 8 bases fitting TRBD1. Germline V lookup: CDR1 SGDLS, CDR2 YYNGEE. The V segment lost 2 bases and the J segment 5 bases; nucleotides outside the gene matches: 5. The CDR3 has 15 residues. The CDR3 bases are TGTGCCAGCAGCGTTGGGACAGGACCCAATGAAAAACTGTTTTTT. As protein: CASSVGTGPNEKLFF.

V gene TRBV28 combines with J gene TRBJ2-1; 8 bases fit TRBD2. V gave up 5 bases and J gave up 7 bases; unmatched junction bases: 10. There are 15 residues in the CDR3. CDR1 and CDR2 from the germline V gene are MDHEN and SYDVKM. CDR3 protein: CASSPGGPDRNEQFF. The CDR3 DNA follows: TGTGCCAGCAGTCCGGGAGGGCCTGATAGGAATGAGCAGTTCTTC.

The chain has TRBV4-3 and TRBJ2-7, with 9 bases that match TRBD2. Unmatched junction bases numbered 4, after V lost 2 bases and J lost 2 bases. The CDR3 covers 15 residues. Germline CDR1 reads LGHNA; CDR2 reads YSLEER. CDR3 DNA: TGCGCCAGCAGCCAAAGACTAGCGGAGCCCTACGAGCAGTACTTC. Translation gives CASSQRLAEPYEQYF.

The rearrangement uses TRBV4-3 and TRBJ1-1; possible D gene TRBD1, 5 bases. V lost 1 base and J lost 6, with 18 bases in between. The CDR3 runs 16 residues. Germline V CDR1 and CDR2: LGHNA, YSLEER. The CDR3 DNA reads TGCGCCAGCAGCCAAGTCGCCGGGACGCGAGGCGCTGAAGCTTTCTTT. Its translation is CASSQVAGTRGAEAFF.

The chain carries TRBV4-3 and TRBJ2-3, with TRBD2 matching 12 bases. The ends lost 0 bases at V and 0 bases at J; junction bases unmatched: 7. Germline CDR1 and CDR2: LGHNA and YSLEER. The CDR3 is 19 residues long. In DNA form, the CDR3 reads TGCGCCAGCAGCCAAGATCTCCTAGCGGGAGGGCCGAGCACAGATACGCAGTATTTT. Translating it yields CASSQDLLAGGPSTDTQYF.

This chain joins TRBV3-1 and TRBJ2-5, with D possibly matching TRBD1 (5 bases). Germline values: CDR1 LGHDT, CDR2 YNNKEL (reference sequence). V gave up 0 bases and J gave up 4 bases, with 12 bases separating them. The CDR3 totals 15 residues. The CDR3 here is CASSQDPGMGETQYF. CDR3 DNA sequence: TGTGCCAGCAGCCAAGACCCAGGGATGGGAGAGACCCAGTACTTC.

Only one count was recorded for this clonotype. J is TRBJ2-1 and V is TRBV29-1; maybe TRBD1 (5 bases). Looked up from germline, CDR1 is SQVTM and CDR2 is ANQGSEA. The V end was cut by 2 bases, the J end by 6 bases, with 8 bases between. The CDR3 sequence is 12 residues long. This CDR3 reads CSVEWQGNEQFF. The CDR3 DNA is TGCAGCGTTGAATGGCAGGGCAATGAGCAGTTCTTC.

The CDR3 reads CSARDGIAGLDTQYF. The CDR3 coding sequence is TGCAGTGCTAGAGATGGGATAGCGGGATTAGATACGCAGTATTTT. The chain uses TRBV20-1 and TRBJ2-3; TRBD2 agrees at 8 bases. Trimming removed 0 bases from V and 5 bases from J; junction bases left unmatched: 7. Germline lookup yields CDR1 DFQATT and CDR2 SNEGSKA (reference sequence). The length of the CDR3 is 15 residues.

The CDR3 DNA follows: TGCAGCGCCTTTGCGCGAGAGACCCAGTACTTC. It translates to CSAFARETQYF. The rearrangement links TRBV29-1 to TRBJ2-5; no clear D gene. Germline V CDR1 and CDR2: SQVTM, ANQGSEA. The CDR3 extends over 11 amino acids. The V gene lost 7 bases and the J gene lost 4 bases, with 10 bases spanning the gap. The complete variable domain, with remaining parts taken from reference TRBV29-1 and TRBJ2-5, reads SAVISQKPSRDICQRGTSLTIQCQVDSQVTMMFWYRQQPGQSLTLIATANQGSEATYESGFVIDKFPISRPNLTFSTLTVSNMSPEDSSIYLCSAFARETQYFGPGTRLLVL.

The chain employs TRBV24-1 and TRBJ2-1; 7 bases align to TRBD2. Germline CDR1 KGHDR, CDR2 SFDVKD. The CDR3 consists of 15 residues. Trimming took 4 bases from V and 8 from J; bases not matched to a gene: 10. The CDR3 region has the DNA TGTGCCACCAGTGACCCCCCGGGGGGAGAGGATGAGCAGTTCTTC. This encodes CATSDPPGGEDEQFF.

This clonotype is a singleton in its sample. V usage is TRBV7-6 and J usage is TRBJ2-3; D gene unclear. The V gene lost 7 bases and the J gene lost 0 bases, with 8 bases spanning the gap. This CDR3 region has 13 residues. Germline V gene data show CDR1 as SGHVS and CDR2 as FNYEAQ. In DNA form, the CDR3 reads TGTGCCAGCATGAAGTTTAGCACAGATACGCAGTATTTT. Protein sequence: CASMKFSTDTQYF.

This chain connects TRBV23-1 to TRBJ1-1; D uncertain. TRBV23-1 counts as an open reading frame of uncertain function. The CDR3 loop spans 15 amino acids. The V gene lost 2 bases and the J gene lost 0 bases, with 10 bases spanning the gap. The CDR3: CASSQLPSMNTEAFF. CDR3 DNA sequence: TGCGCCAGCAGTCAACTGCCCAGTATGAACACTGAAGCTTTCTTT.

The DNA of the CDR3 is TGTGCCAGCCGAACCGCTAGCGGGCGCAATGAGCAGTTCTTC. This encodes CASRTASGRNEQFF. V usage is TRBV2 and J usage is TRBJ2-1, with 8 bases lining up with TRBD2. This CDR3 spans 14 amino acids. The trim removed 8 bases at V and 6 bases at J, leaving 9 bases unmatched. Germline V CDR1 and CDR2: SNHLY, FYNNEI.

This chain connects TRBV29-1 to TRBJ1-1; D gene ambiguous. Germline lookup yields CDR1 SQVTM and CDR2 ANQGSEA. V lost 7 bases and J 4 bases, leaving 22 bases between the germline ends. CDR3 length equals 15 residues. The chain's CDR3 is CSAWVIPGPSTEAFF. The CDR3 coding sequence is TGCAGCGCTTGGGTTATCCCAGGCCCTAGCACTGAAGCTTTCTTT.

The chain links TRBV28 to TRBJ2-3; 11 nucleotides align to TRBD2. The length of the CDR3 is 15 residues. Germline loops: CDR1 MDHEN, CDR2 SYDVKM. The V and J ends lost 2 bases and 5 bases, in that order; junction bases with no gene match: 3. The CDR3 protein is CASSLVAGGEDTQYF. Written as DNA, the CDR3 is TGTGCCAGCAGTTTAGTAGCGGGAGGGGAAGATACGCAGTATTTT.

This rearrangement joins TRBV30 to TRBJ1-2; D ambiguous. Trimming shortened V by 3 bases and J by 5 bases, and 13 bases separated the two germline ends. The germline V gene has CDR1 GTSNPN and CDR2 SVGIG (reference sequence). This CDR3 spans 13 amino acids. The CDR3 bases are TGTGCCTGGAGGTCCCCTGGGTGGTATGGCTACACCTTC. Its translation is CAWRSPGWYGYTF.

This chain links TRBV6-2 or TRBV6-3 with TRBJ1-1; 8 nucleotides agree with TRBD1. The V gene end was trimmed by 1 base and the J gene end by 1 base; junction bases not matched to a gene: 2. CDR1 and CDR2 (germline): MNHEY, SVGEGT. The CDR3 extends over 15 amino acids. CDR3 nucleotide sequence: TGTGCCAGCAGTTACTGGACAGGGTCGAACACTGAAGCTTTCTTT. Translated: CASSYWTGSNTEAFF.

V gene TRBV20-1 combines with J gene TRBJ1-5; weak D call: TRBD1 (5 bases). With 3 bases removed from V and 3 bases from J, the gap between germline ends came to 12 bases. The CDR3 is 14 amino acids. CDR1 is DFQATT, CDR2 SNEGSKA, per germline (reference sequence). The CDR3 region is CSASPDSANQPQHF. The DNA for the CDR3 is TGCAGTGCTAGCCCCGACAGCGCCAATCAGCCCCAGCATTTT.

In this sample, this clonotype turned up a few times. The chain has TRBV15 and TRBJ2-5; D gene ambiguous. This CDR3 region has 12 residues. V dropped 3 bases and J dropped 0 bases, with 2 bases sitting between them. CDR1 and CDR2 (germline): LNHNV, YYDKDF (reference sequence). The CDR3 bases are TGTGCCACCAGCAGGGACCAAGAGACCCAGTACTTC. Its protein product is CATSRDQETQYF.

The chain recombines TRBV5-4 with TRBJ2-4; no definite D call. Per germline, CDR1 SGHNT and CDR2 YYREEE (reference sequence). CDR3 length equals 13 residues. The V gene lost 2 bases and the J gene lost 7 bases, with 10 bases spanning the gap. The CDR3 DNA sequence: TGTGCCAGCAGCTTAGGGTATTCGAACATTCAGTACTTC. Translation gives CASSLGYSNIQYF. The variable domain in full, completed from reference TRBV5-4 and TRBJ2-4, reads ETGVTQSPTHLIKTRGQQVTLRCSSQSGHNTVSWYQQALGQGPQFIFQYYREEENGRGNFPPRFSGLQFPNYSSELNVNALELDDSALYLCASSLGYSNIQYFGAGTRLSVL.

The chain links TRBV9 to TRBJ1-5, with a tentative D call TRBD1 (5 bases). CDR3 length equals 14 residues. Per germline, CDR1 SGDLS and CDR2 YYNGEE. V was pared by 0 bases and J by 5 bases, with 9 bases between. The CDR3 is CASSVVGGDQPQHF. The CDR3 DNA follows: TGTGCCAGCAGCGTAGTTGGGGGAGATCAGCCCCAGCATTTT.

The chain links TRBV7-2 to TRBJ2-1; 10 nucleotides line up with TRBD2. CDR1 is SGHTA, CDR2 FQGNSA, per germline. The CDR3 spans 15 residues. V lost 5 bases to trimming and J lost 3 bases; unmatched junction nucleotides: 4. The DNA for the CDR3 is TGTGCCAGCAGCACAACTAGCGGGGTCTACAATGAGCAGTTCTTC. Translating it yields CASSTTSGVYNEQFF.

The genes are TRBV29-1 and TRBJ2-1; 7 nucleotides align to TRBD1. The CDR3 loop spans 11 amino acids. V trimming: 7 bases; J trimming: 5 bases; junction bases outside the gene matches: 2. Germline lookup yields CDR1 SQVTM and CDR2 ANQGSEA. CDR3 nucleotides: TGCAGCGAAGGACAGGACAATGAGCAGTTCTTC. Residues: CSEGQDNEQFF.